The source of this T cell receptor beta chain is a study of blood T cells in healthy people across ages. Broader study findings: Donors of long life had a larger count of naive CD4+ cells and greater diversity than aged donors. Considered underestimates were the diversity estimates obtained from one million T cells.

The use of a sample-barcoded 5' primer and a J-beta primer mix characterized a second PCR of about 6 to 11 cycles. Per sample, CDR3-containing paired-end reads numbered at least 3 million. TCRdb analysed the 5' RACE reads with MiXCR anew, one entry per CDR3 protein. This table has 650,000 to 800,000 distinct CDR3 sequences, approximately 52% appearing once. Of note for this clonotype: The antigen is unknown.

CDR3 length equals 15 residues. Germline loops: CDR1 KGHDR, CDR2 SFDVKD. V lost 5 bases and J lost 10, with 23 bases in between. The V gene is TRBV24-1, the J gene TRBJ2-7; D not certain. The specimen was blood. The receptor was isolated from a woman aged 80 or over in good health. In DNA form, the CDR3 reads TGTGCCACCAGTGTATCCGGCGGCTCCTACAATGAACAGTACTTC. It codes for CATSVSGGSYNEQYF.